One and the same sample provided the 31 T cell receptor beta chains below, sequenced in a study of identifying expanded T cells in peripheral blood. The method was immunoSEQ multiplex PCR; TCRdb's version includes in-frame clones alone and lacks a portion of them. This sample has 75,000 to 90,000 clones, with around nine tenths found just once. The sample comprised blood. These receptors were collected from a person between 18 and 70 years old in good health.

In its sample, this clone was seen a few times. This sequence joins TRBV19 and TRBJ1-2; TRBD1 matches 8 bases. Germline CDR1 and CDR2: LNHDA and SQIVND (reference sequence). The CDR3 has 13 residues. The V segment lost 8 bases and the J segment 4 bases; nucleotides outside the gene matches: 6. CDR3 sequence (DNA): TGTGCCAGTCAGGGGGCGCTGGGCTATGGCTACACCTTC. Its translation: CASQGALGYGYTF. Together with reference TRBV19 and TRBJ1-2, the CDR3 gives the full variable domain: DGGITQSPKYLFRKEGQNVTLSCEQNLNHDAMYWYRQDPGQGLRLIYYSQIVNDFQKGDIAEGYSVSREKKESFPLTVTSAQKNPTAFYLCASQGALGYGYTFGSGTRLTVV.

The chain has TRBV4-2 and TRBJ1-1; the D is unclear. CDR1 and CDR2 (germline): LGHNA, YNFKEQ. V shed 3 bases and J shed 5 bases, with 16 bases lying between them. CDR3 length: 15 residues. CDR3 sequence (DNA): TGTGCCAGCAGCCAGAAAGGTGATGGGGAGACTGAAGCTTTCTTT. Translation gives CASSQKGDGETEAFF.

The V and J genes are TRBV7-2 and TRBJ1-5, with TRBD1 as a possible D gene (5 bases). The CDR3 length is 15 residues. Trimming took off 1 base at V and 11 bases at J, with 18 bases between the two ends. Per germline, CDR1 SGHTA and CDR2 FQGNSA. CDR3 in DNA: TGTGCCAGCAGCTTAGACCCCAGGGTCGAGTCAGCCCAGCATTTT. Its translation is CASSLDPRVESAQHF.

The chain uses TRBV18 and TRBJ1-3; no firm D call. CDR1 and CDR2 (germline): KGHSH, LQKENI. V was trimmed by 0 bases and J by 8 bases, leaving 8 bases between them. The CDR3 is 13 residues long. The CDR3 reads CASSPPGSDTIYF. Here the CDR3 DNA reads TGTGCCAGCTCACCACCCGGGTCCGACACCATATATTTT.

The rearrangement uses TRBV19 and TRBJ1-5; no clear D gene. Trimming removed 3 bases at V and 2 bases at J, with 5 bases between. The CDR3 contains 13 residues. Germline CDR1 reads LNHDA; CDR2 reads SQIVND (reference sequence). CDR3 region: CASSICCNQPQHF. DNA for the CDR3: TGTGCCAGTAGTATCTGTTGCAATCAGCCCCAGCATTTT.

The chain combines TRBV6-6 with TRBJ2-3, with D possibly matching TRBD2 (6 bases). From germline, CDR1 is MNHNY and CDR2 SVGAGI (reference sequence). V lost 6 bases to trimming and J lost 1 base, with 11 bases between them. The CDR3 spans 14 residues. Here the CDR3 DNA reads TGTGCCAGCAGCCTGGGGGGAGGCACAGATACGCAGTATTTT. It encodes CASSLGGGTDTQYF.

The rearrangement links TRBV30 to TRBJ2-5, with 7 positions matching TRBD1. Germline V CDR1 and CDR2: GTSNPN, SVGIG (reference sequence). Trimming at V came to 2 bases and at J to 5 bases, leaving 11 bases not matched to a gene. CDR3 length equals 15 residues. CDR3 sequence reads: CAWSPPTGVEETQYF. CDR3 nucleotides: TGTGCCTGGAGTCCACCCACAGGGGTGGAGGAGACCCAGTACTTC. The full variable domain, its missing parts supplied by reference TRBV30 and TRBJ2-5, is SQTIHQWPATLVQPVGSPLSLECTVEGTSNPNLYWYRQAAGRGLQLLFYSVGIGQISSEVPQNLSASRPQDRQFILSSKKLLLSDSGFYLCAWSPPTGVEETQYFGPGTRLLVL.

V is TRBV19 and J is TRBJ1-2; D remains unclear. V was pared by 3 bases and J by 3 bases, with 14 bases between. CDR1 is LNHDA and CDR2 is SQIVND in the germline V gene (reference sequence). The CDR3 spans 15 residues. The CDR3 loop is CASSMGSLGHYGYTF. CDR3 DNA: TGTGCCAGTAGTATGGGCAGTCTAGGACACTATGGCTACACCTTC. The full variable domain, completed using reference TRBV19 and TRBJ1-2, is DGGITQSPKYLFRKEGQNVTLSCEQNLNHDAMYWYRQDPGQGLRLIYYSQIVNDFQKGDIAEGYSVSREKKESFPLTVTSAQKNPTAFYLCASSMGSLGHYGYTFGSGTRLTVV.

This chain links TRBV6-1 with TRBJ1-2, with D maybe TRBD1 (5 bases). This CDR3 contains 15 residues. Trimming left V 1 base short and J 5 bases short, with 14 bases between. Germline lookup yields CDR1 MNHNS and CDR2 SASEGT. CDR3 sequence: CASSEGQGGWYGYTF. The DNA for the CDR3 is TGTGCCAGCAGTGAAGGTCAGGGCGGTTGGTATGGCTACACCTTC.

The genes are TRBV25-1 and TRBJ1-1, with 9 bases identical to TRBD1. Looked up from germline, CDR1 is MGHDK and CDR2 is SYGVNS. This CDR3 is 15 amino acids long. V dropped 3 bases and J dropped 5; count of bases not matched to a gene: 7. The DNA of the CDR3 is TGTGCCAGCAGTGAGAACAGAGGGACAGGGACTGAAGCTTTCTTT. This codes for CASSENRGTGTEAFF.

The CDR3 sequence: CASSVVSNTEAFF. The CDR3 DNA reads as TGTGCCAGCAGCGTAGTGAGTAACACTGAAGCTTTCTTT. The V call is TRBV9, the J call TRBJ1-1; no definite D call. CDR1 and CDR2 (germline): SGDLS, YYNGEE. The CDR3 length is 13 residues. Trimming took 0 bases from V and 2 from J, leaving 5 bases between them.

There are a few counts of this clone. The V and J genes are TRBV29-1 and TRBJ2-1; the D gene is possibly TRBD1 (5 bases). Germline V gene sequence: CDR1 SQVTM, CDR2 ANQGSEA. There are 12 residues in the CDR3. V was trimmed by 8 bases and J by 9 bases, leaving 17 bases between them. CDR3 loop: CSMKLREGEQFF. In DNA form, the CDR3 reads TGCAGCATGAAGCTCAGGGAAGGTGAGCAGTTCTTC.

The chain carries TRBV9 and TRBJ1-5, with D uncertain. In germline, CDR1 is SGDLS, CDR2 YYNGEE. Trimming removed 0 bases at V and 6 bases at J, with 10 bases between. This CDR3 has 14 residues. DNA of the CDR3: TGTGCCAGCAGCGTAGATCTGGTAGGTCAGCCCCAGCATTTT. Protein sequence: CASSVDLVGQPQHF.

This sequence joins TRBV5-4 and TRBJ2-1; TRBD1 is a possible D gene (5 bases). Per the germline V gene, CDR1 is SGHNT and CDR2 is YYREEE (reference sequence). The CDR3 is 16 residues long. V lost 0 bases and J 4 bases, leaving 14 bases between the germline ends. In DNA form, the CDR3 reads TGTGCCAGCAGCTTGGTTAGGATGACAGAATACAATGAGCAGTTCTTC. Its protein product is CASSLVRMTEYNEQFF.

The V call is TRBV7-2, the J call TRBJ1-1; possible D gene TRBD1, 5 bases. Trimming removed 1 base at V and 4 bases at J, with 10 bases between. CDR1 and CDR2 (germline): SGHTA, FQGNSA. CDR3 size: 14 residues. The CDR3 here is CASSLDSGPTEAFF. In DNA, the CDR3 is TGTGCCAGCAGCTTAGATTCGGGGCCCACTGAAGCTTTCTTT.

This clone has only one observation. This sequence joins TRBV9 and TRBJ2-7, with a weak D call TRBD1 (7 bases). The CDR3 runs to 13 residues. With 3 bases removed from V and 6 bases from J, the gap between germline ends came to 13 bases. Germline CDR1 SGDLS, CDR2 YYNGEE. The CDR3 loop is CASSARRDSEQYF. In DNA form, the CDR3 reads TGTGCCAGCAGCGCCCGGCGGGACAGCGAGCAGTACTTC.

V usage is TRBV6-1 and J usage is TRBJ1-2; D unclear. The ends were cut back, 3 bases at V and 4 bases at J, with 9 bases in the middle. Germline lookup yields CDR1 MNHNS and CDR2 SASEGT. The CDR3 spans 13 residues. The CDR3 sequence: CASSEPESYGYTF. CDR3 sequence (DNA): TGTGCCAGCAGTGAGCCTGAGTCCTATGGCTACACCTTC.

V gene TRBV7-9 combines with J gene TRBJ1-2, with TRBD1 identical over 7 bases. Germline CDR1 SEHNR, CDR2 FQNEAQ (reference sequence). Germline trimming cut 5 bases from V and 6 bases from J; bases unmatched to any gene: 12. The CDR3 is made up of 15 amino acids. CDR3 in DNA: TGTGCCAGCAGCCTCCAATTGGAAGGGGGCCATGGCTACACCTTC. Translation gives CASSLQLEGGHGYTF.

The chain recombines TRBV9 with TRBJ2-7; D remains unclear. Germline values: CDR1 SGDLS, CDR2 YYNGEE. V was pared by 0 bases and J by 4 bases, with 14 bases between. This CDR3 has 15 residues. The CDR3 nucleotides are TGTGCCAGCAGCGTAGAGCTTGGGTTTGGGTACGAGCAGTACTTC. Its translation: CASSVELGFGYEQYF.

The CDR3 is CASSQTGLVPYEQYF. DNA of the CDR3: TGTGCCAGCAGCCAAACGGGACTTGTCCCCTACGAGCAGTACTTC. The chain combines TRBV14 with TRBJ2-7; D possibly corresponds to TRBD2 (6 bases). The CDR3 has 15 residues. CDR1 is SGHDN, CDR2 FVKESK, per germline. V lost 2 bases, J lost 2 bases, and 13 bases lay in between.

J is TRBJ1-2 and V is TRBV5-5; 8 nucleotides agree with TRBD1. In germline, CDR1 is SGHKS, CDR2 YYEKEE (reference sequence). The CDR3 sequence is 15 residues long. V gave up 5 bases and J gave up 8 bases; unmatched junction bases: 14. The CDR3, as DNA: TGTGCCAGCAGGCTAGGTTGGACAGGGTGGCAGGGCTACACCTTC. This sequence encodes CASRLGWTGWQGYTF.

This chain uses TRBV7-9 with TRBJ2-5; D is possibly TRBD1 (6 bases). The CDR3 consists of 13 residues. Deletions cut 10 bases from V and 1 base from J, with 13 bases between. Per the germline V gene, CDR1 is SEHNR and CDR2 is FQNEAQ (reference sequence). The CDR3 here is CATTRGFQETQYF. In nucleotides, the CDR3 is TGTGCCACCACGAGGGGGTTCCAAGAGACCCAGTACTTC.

V usage is TRBV15 and J usage is TRBJ1-5; 9 bases are shared with TRBD1. The CDR3 sequence is 17 residues long. The V segment lost 0 bases and the J segment 4 bases; nucleotides outside the gene matches: 7. CDR1 is LNHNV and CDR2 is YYDKDF in the germline V gene (reference sequence). The DNA for the CDR3 is TGTGCCACCAGCAGAGACCCGGGACAGGGTGGTAATCAGCCCCAGCATTTT. It codes for CATSRDPGQGGNQPQHF.

The CDR3 spells CASSLAVGGQSSGANVLTF. The CDR3 DNA is TGCGCCAGCAGCTTGGCCGTGGGCGGACAAAGCTCTGGGGCCAACGTCCTGACTTTC. V and J are TRBV5-1 and TRBJ2-6; possibly TRBD1 for D (5 bases). From germline, CDR1 is SGHRS and CDR2 YFSETQ. The CDR3 runs 19 residues. Trimming cost V 0 bases and J 0 bases, with 16 bases left between them. The full variable domain, its missing parts supplied by reference TRBV5-1 and TRBJ2-6, is KAGVTQTPRYLIKTRGQQVTLSCSPISGHRSVSWYQQTPGQGLQFLFEYFSETQRNKGNFPGRFSGRQFSNSRSEMNVSTLELGDSALYLCASSLAVGGQSSGANVLTFGAGSRLTVL.

This clone was found once. This chain uses TRBV6-5 with TRBJ1-2; the match to TRBD1 covers 8 bases. There are 14 residues in the CDR3. Germline lookup yields CDR1 MNHEY and CDR2 SVGAGI. Unmatched junction bases numbered 5, after V lost 0 bases and J lost 8 bases. The chain's CDR3 is CASSYSGTGNGYTF. The CDR3 DNA is TGTGCCAGCAGTTACTCAGGGACAGGAAACGGCTACACCTTC.

In its sample, this clone was seen a few times. V is TRBV2 and J is TRBJ1-5; D is undetermined. CDR3 size: 12 residues. CDR1 is SNHLY, CDR2 FYNNEI, per germline. The V and J ends lost 4 bases and 8 bases respectively, with 9 bases between them. The CDR3 loop reads CASSANIEPQHF. In DNA form, the CDR3 reads TGTGCCAGCAGTGCAAACATAGAGCCCCAGCATTTT.

J is TRBJ2-1 and V is TRBV5-4; D is unclear. There are 14 residues in the CDR3. Germline V gene sequence: CDR1 SGHNT, CDR2 YYREEE (reference sequence). Trimming removed 6 bases from V and 2 bases from J, with 12 bases in between. The CDR3 loop reads CASMQPGTYNEQFF. DNA for the CDR3: TGTGCCAGCATGCAGCCAGGTACCTACAATGAGCAGTTCTTC. Full variable domain (remainder filled in from reference TRBV5-4 and TRBJ2-1): ETGVTQSPTHLIKTRGQQVTLRCSSQSGHNTVSWYQQALGQGPQFIFQYYREEENGRGNFPPRFSGLQFPNYSSELNVNALELDDSALYLCASMQPGTYNEQFFGPGTRLTVL.

This chain joins TRBV6-5 and TRBJ2-4; D ambiguous. V shed 0 bases and J shed 3 bases, with 9 bases lying between them. The CDR3 contains 15 residues. Germline assignment: CDR1 MNHEY and CDR2 SVGAGI. CDR3 DNA sequence: TGTGCCAGCAGTTACTCGTTTGTGTTCAAAAACATTCAGTACTTC. It translates to CASSYSFVFKNIQYF.

The chain uses TRBV14 and TRBJ1-2, with 7 positions matching TRBD1. This CDR3 region has 16 residues. With 2 bases clipped from V and 6 bases from J, the junction kept 12 bases outside the gene matches. The germline gives CDR1 SGHDN, CDR2 FVKESK. CDR3 sequence (DNA): TGTGCCAGCAGCCAAAAACCCCAGGGGGGAGAGAATGGCTACACCTTC. Translating it yields CASSQKPQGGENGYTF.

The rearrangement joins TRBV19 to TRBJ1-1; D remains ambiguous. CDR3 length: 12 amino acids. Per germline, CDR1 LNHDA and CDR2 SQIVND (reference sequence). Trimming removed 6 bases at V and 1 base at J, with 6 bases between. The CDR3 here is CASRFGNTEAFF. The DNA for the CDR3 is TGTGCCAGTAGGTTCGGGAACACTGAAGCTTTCTTT.

The J gene is TRBJ2-1, the V gene TRBV7-3, with TRBD2 matching 10 bases. Germline V CDR1 and CDR2: SGHTA, FQGTGA. This CDR3 spans 15 amino acids. The ends lost 5 bases at V and 2 bases at J; junction bases unmatched: 3. For the CDR3, the DNA is TGTGCCAGCAGCGCACTAGCGGGACCCTACAATGAGCAGTTCTTC. Encoded protein: CASSALAGPYNEQFF. Together with reference TRBV7-3 and TRBJ2-1, the CDR3 gives the full variable domain: GAGVSQTPSNKVTEKGKYVELRCDPISGHTALYWYRQSLGQGPEFLIYFQGTGAADDSGLPNDRFFAVRPEGSVSTLKIQRTERGDSAVYLCASSALAGPYNEQFFGPGTRLTVL.